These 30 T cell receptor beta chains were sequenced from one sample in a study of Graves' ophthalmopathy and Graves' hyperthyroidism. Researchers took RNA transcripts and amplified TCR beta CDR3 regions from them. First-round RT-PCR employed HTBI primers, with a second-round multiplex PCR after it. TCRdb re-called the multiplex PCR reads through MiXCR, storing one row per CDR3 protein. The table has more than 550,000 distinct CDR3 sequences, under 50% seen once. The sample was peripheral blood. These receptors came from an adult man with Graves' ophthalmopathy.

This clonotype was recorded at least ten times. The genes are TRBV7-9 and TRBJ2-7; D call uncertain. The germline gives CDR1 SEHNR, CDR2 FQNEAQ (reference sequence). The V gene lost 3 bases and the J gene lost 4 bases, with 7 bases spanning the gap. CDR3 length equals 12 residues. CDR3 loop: CASSFEVYEQYF. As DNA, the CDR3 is TGTGCCAGCAGCTTTGAAGTTTACGAGCAGTACTTC.

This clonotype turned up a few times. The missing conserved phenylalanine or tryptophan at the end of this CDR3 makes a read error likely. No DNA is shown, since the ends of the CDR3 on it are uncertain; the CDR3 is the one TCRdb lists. The CDR3 spells CAISESNLN. The V gene is TRBV10-3, the J gene TRBJ2-6. Germline V lookup: CDR1 ENHRY, CDR2 SYGVKD. From its first to its last residue, the CDR3 has 9 amino acids.

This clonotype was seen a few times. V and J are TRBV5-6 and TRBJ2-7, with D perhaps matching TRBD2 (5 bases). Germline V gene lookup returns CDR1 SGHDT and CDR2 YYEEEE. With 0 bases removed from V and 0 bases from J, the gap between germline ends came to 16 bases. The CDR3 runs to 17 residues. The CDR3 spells CASSLGGPHWSSYEQYF. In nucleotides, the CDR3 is TGTGCCAGCAGCTTGGGAGGGCCCCACTGGAGCTCCTACGAGCAGTACTTC.

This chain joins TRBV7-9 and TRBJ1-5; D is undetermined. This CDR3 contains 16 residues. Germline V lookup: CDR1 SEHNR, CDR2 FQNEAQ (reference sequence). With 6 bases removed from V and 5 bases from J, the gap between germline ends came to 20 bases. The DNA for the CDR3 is TGTGCCAGCAGTGAAGTAGGAAGAGGGCAGGATCAGCCCCAGCATTTT. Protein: CASSEVGRGQDQPQHF.

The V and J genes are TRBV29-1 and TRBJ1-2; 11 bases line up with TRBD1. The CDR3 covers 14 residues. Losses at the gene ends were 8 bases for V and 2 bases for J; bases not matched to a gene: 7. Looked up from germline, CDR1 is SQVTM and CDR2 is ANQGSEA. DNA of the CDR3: TGCAGCCAAGATAGGGACAGGGGGAACTATGGCTACACCTTC. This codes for CSQDRDRGNYGYTF.

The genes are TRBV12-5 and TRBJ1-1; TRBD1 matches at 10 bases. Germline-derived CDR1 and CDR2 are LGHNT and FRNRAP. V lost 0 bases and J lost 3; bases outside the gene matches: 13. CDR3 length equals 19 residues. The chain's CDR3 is CASGLVFRDRGRRDTEAFF. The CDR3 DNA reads TGTGCTAGTGGTTTGGTCTTCCGGGACAGGGGAAGAAGGGACACTGAAGCTTTCTTT.

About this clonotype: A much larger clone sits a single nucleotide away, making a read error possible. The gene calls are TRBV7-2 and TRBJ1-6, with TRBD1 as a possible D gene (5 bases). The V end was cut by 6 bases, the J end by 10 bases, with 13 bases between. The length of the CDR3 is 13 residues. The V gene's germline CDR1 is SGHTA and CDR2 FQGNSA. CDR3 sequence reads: CTSSHVRVSPLHF. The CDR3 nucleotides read TGTACCAGCAGTCACGTCAGGGTATCACCCCTCCACTTT. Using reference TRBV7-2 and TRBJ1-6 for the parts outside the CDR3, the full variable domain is GAGVSQSPSNKVTEKGKDVELRCDPISGHTALYWYRQSLGQGLEFLIYFQGNSAPDKSGLPSDRFSAERTGGSVSTLTIQRTQQEDSAVYLCTSSHVRVSPLHFGNGTRLTVT.

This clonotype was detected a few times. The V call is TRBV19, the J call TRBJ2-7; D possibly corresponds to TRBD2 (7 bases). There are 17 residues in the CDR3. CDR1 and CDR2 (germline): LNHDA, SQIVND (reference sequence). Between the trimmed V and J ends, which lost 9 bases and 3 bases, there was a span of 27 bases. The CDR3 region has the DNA TGTGCCAGCAGCTTAGCGCCCGGGGGCGGCGGGGGCTACGAGCAGTACTTC. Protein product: CASSLAPGGGGGYEQYF.

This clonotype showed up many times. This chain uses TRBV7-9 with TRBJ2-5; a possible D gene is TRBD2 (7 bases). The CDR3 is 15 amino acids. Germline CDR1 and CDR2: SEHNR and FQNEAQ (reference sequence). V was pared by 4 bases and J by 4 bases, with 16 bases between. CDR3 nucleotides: TGTGCCAGCAGCTACCTCGGGGGGCTAGGAGAGACCCAGTACTTC. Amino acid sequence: CASSYLGGLGETQYF.

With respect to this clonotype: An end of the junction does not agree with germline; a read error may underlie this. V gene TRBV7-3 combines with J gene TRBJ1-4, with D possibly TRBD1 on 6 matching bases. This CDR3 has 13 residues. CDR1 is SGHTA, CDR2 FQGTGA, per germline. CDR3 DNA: TGCGCCAGCAGCTTGGTCGGGGGGCAAGAGCTGTTTTTT. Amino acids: CASSLVGGQELFF.

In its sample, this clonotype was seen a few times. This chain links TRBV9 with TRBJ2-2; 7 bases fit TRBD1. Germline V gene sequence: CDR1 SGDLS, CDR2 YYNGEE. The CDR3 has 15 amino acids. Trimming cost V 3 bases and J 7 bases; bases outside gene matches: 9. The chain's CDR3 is CASSDDRVYGGELFF. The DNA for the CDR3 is TGTGCCAGCAGCGACGACAGGGTGTATGGCGGGGAGCTGTTTTTT.

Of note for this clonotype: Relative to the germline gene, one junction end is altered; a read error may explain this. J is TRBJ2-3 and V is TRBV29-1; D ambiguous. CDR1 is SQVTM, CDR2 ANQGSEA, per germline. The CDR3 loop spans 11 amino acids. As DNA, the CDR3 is TGCAGCGGGGCGAGCACAGAAACGCAGTATTTT. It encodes CSGASTETQYF.

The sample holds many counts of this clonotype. CDR3 sequence reads: CSVGGTVLGIYGYTF. CDR3 nucleotides: TGCAGCGTTGGGGGGACAGTTCTGGGGATCTATGGCTACACCTTC. This chain uses TRBV29-1 with TRBJ1-2, with TRBD1 identical over 7 bases. Germline CDR1 SQVTM, CDR2 ANQGSEA. The CDR3 is made up of 15 amino acids. J was trimmed by 4 bases and V by 4 bases; bases with no gene match: 12.

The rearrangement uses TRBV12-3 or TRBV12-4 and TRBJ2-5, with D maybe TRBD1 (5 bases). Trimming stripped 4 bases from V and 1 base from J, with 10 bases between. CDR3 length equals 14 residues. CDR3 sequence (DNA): TGTGCCAGCAGTTCCAGGGTACTCCAAGAGACCCAGTACTTC. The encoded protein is CASSSRVLQETQYF.

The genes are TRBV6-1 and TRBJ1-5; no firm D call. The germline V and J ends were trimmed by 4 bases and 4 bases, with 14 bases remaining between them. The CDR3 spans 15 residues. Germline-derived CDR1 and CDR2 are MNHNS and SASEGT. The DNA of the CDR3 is TGTGCCAGCAGTGTCACAGACGGATGGAATCAGCCCCAGCATTTT. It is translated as CASSVTDGWNQPQHF.

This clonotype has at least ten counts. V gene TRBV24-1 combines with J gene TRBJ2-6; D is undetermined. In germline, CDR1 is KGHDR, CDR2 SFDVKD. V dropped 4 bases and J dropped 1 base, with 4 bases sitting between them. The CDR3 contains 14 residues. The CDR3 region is CATSESSGANVLTF. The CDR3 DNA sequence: TGTGCCACCAGTGAATCGTCTGGGGCCAACGTCCTGACTTTC.

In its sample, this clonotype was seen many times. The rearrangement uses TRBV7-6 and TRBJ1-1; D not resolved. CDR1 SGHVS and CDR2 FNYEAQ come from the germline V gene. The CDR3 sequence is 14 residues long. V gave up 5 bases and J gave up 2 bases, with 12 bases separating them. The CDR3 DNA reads TGTGCCAGCAGCCTACAGCCGGAAAACACTGAAGCTTTCTTT. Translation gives CASSLQPENTEAFF. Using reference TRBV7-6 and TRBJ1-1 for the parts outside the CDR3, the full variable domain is GAGVSQSPRYKVTKRGQDVALRCDPISGHVSLYWYRQALGQGPEFLTYFNYEAQQDKSGLPNDRFSAERPEGSISTLTIQRTEQRDSAMYRCASSLQPENTEAFFGQGTRLTVV.

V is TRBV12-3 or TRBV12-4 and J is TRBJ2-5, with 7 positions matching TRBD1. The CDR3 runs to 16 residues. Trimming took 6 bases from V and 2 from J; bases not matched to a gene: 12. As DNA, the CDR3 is TGTGCCAGCAGCCGCGGACAGGAGGCTATTCAAGAGACCCAGTACTTC. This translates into CASSRGQEAIQETQYF.

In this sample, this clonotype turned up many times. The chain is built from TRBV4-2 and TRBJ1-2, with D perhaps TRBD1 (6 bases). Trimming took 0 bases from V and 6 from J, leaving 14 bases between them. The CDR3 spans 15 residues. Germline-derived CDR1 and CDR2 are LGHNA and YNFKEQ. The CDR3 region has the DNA TGTGCCAGCAGCCAAGATAGGCGACAGGCCGATGGCTACACCTTC. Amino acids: CASSQDRRQADGYTF.

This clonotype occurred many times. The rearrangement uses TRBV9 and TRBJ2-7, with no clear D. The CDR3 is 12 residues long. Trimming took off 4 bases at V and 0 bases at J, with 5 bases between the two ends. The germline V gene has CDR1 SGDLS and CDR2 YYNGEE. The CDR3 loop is CASSHYSYEQYF. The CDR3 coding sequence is TGTGCCAGCAGCCATTACTCCTACGAGCAGTACTTC.

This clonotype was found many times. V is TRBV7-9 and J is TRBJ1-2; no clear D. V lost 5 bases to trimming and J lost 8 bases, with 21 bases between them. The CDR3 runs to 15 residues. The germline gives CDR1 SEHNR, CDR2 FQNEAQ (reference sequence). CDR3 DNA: TGTGCCAGCAGCCCTCAGCAGGCCGCAAGGGAGGGCTACACCTTC. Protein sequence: CASSPQQAAREGYTF.

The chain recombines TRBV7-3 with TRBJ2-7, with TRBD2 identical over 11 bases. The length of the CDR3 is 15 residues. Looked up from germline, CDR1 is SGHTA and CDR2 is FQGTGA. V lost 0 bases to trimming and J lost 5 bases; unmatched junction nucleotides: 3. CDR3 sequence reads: CASSLTGLAGNEQYF. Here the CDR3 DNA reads TGTGCCAGCAGCTTAACCGGACTAGCGGGTAACGAGCAGTACTTC.

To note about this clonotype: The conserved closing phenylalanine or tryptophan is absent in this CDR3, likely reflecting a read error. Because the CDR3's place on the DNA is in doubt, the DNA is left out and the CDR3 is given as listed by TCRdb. The CDR3 here is CASSGTGGS. The V call is TRBV25-1, the J call TRBJ1-5; the table calls TRBD1, which could not be checked here. The CDR3 is 9 amino acids long, termini counted. The germline V gene encodes CDR1 MGHDK and CDR2 SYGVNS.

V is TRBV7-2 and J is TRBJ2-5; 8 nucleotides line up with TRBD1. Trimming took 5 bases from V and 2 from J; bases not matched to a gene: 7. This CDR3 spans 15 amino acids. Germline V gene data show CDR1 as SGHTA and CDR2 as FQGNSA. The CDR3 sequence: CASSQGTGGQETQYF. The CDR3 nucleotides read TGTGCCAGCAGCCAAGGCACAGGGGGGCAAGAGACCCAGTACTTC.

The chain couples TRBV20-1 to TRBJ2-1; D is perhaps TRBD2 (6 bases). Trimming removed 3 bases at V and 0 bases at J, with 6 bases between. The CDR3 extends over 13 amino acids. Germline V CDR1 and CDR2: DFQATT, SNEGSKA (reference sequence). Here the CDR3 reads CSARRGSYNEQFF. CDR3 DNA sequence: TGCAGTGCTAGGCGGGGCTCCTACAATGAGCAGTTCTTC.

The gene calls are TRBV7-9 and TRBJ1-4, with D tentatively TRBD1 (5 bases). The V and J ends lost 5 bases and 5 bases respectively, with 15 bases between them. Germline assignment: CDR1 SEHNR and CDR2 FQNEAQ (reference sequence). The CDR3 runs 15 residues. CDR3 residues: CASSLAGTRNEKLFF. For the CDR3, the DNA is TGTGCCAGCAGCCTCGCGGGGACTCGAAATGAAAAACTGTTTTTT.

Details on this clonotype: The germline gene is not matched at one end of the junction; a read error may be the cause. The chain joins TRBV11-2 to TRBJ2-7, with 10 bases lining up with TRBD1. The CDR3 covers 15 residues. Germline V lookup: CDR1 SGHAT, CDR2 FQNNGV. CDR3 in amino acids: CASSLGQGSSYEQCF. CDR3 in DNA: TGTGCCAGCAGCTTGGGACAGGGGAGTTCCTACGAGCAGTGCTTC. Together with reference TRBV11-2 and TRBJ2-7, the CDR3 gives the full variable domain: EAGVAQSPRYKIIEKRQSVAFWCNPISGHATLYWYQQILGQGPKLLIQFQNNGVVDDSQLPKDRFSAERLKGVDSTLKIQPAKLEDSAVYLCASSLGQGSSYEQCFGPGTRLTVT.

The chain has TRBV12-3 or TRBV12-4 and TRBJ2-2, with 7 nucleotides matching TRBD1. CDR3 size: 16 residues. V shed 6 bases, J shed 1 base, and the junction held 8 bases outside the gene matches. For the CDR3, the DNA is TGTGCCAGCAGACGTACCGGGACAGTGAACACCGGGGAGCTGTTTTTT. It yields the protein CASRRTGTVNTGELFF.

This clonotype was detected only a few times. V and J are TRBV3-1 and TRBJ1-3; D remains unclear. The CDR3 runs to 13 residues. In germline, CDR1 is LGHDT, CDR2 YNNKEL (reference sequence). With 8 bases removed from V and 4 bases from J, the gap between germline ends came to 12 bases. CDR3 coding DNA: TGTGCCAGCCGCGACGGGCCCGGAAACACCATATATTTT. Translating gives CASRDGPGNTIYF. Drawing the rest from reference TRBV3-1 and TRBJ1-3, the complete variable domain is DTAVSQTPKYLVTQMGNDKSIKCEQNLGHDTMYWYKQDSKKFLKIMFSYNNKELIINETVPNRFSPKSPDKAHLNLHINSLELGDSAVYFCASRDGPGNTIYFGEGSWLTVV.

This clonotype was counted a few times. Here the CDR3 DNA reads TGCAGCGTGGAACTTTCAACAGGGGAGCGCTCTGGAAACACCATATATTTT. Translated, it gives CSVELSTGERSGNTIYF. This chain joins TRBV29-1 and TRBJ1-3, with TRBD1 matching 7 bases. This CDR3 spans 17 amino acids. The germline V gene has CDR1 SQVTM and CDR2 ANQGSEA. Trimming cost V 6 bases and J 0 bases; bases outside gene matches: 14. Drawing the rest from reference TRBV29-1 and TRBJ1-3, the complete variable domain is SAVISQKPSRDICQRGTSLTIQCQVDSQVTMMFWYRQQPGQSLTLIATANQGSEATYESGFVIDKFPISRPNLTFSTLTVSNMSPEDSSIYLCSVELSTGERSGNTIYFGEGSWLTVV.